This T cell receptor beta chain was sequenced for a study of T cells in Graves' hyperthyroidism and ophthalmopathy. The CDR3 has 16 residues. Germline V gene lookup returns CDR1 SGDLS and CDR2 YYNGEE. With 5 bases removed from V and 2 bases from J, the gap between germline ends came to 17 bases. As to this clonotype: What it binds is unknown.

Study-wide results and limits: Blood held most thyroid clonotypes expanded above 0.001 frequency.

Regions amplified from RNA transcripts were the TCR beta CDR3 regions. Carried out on the TCR CDR3, a first-round RT-PCR used the HTBI primer set. TCRdb re-called the multiplex PCR reads with MiXCR, one entry per CDR3 protein. The sample comprises 500,000 to 750,000 distinct CDR3 sequences, less than 20% of which are singletons, and roughly 6.6% rests with the top ten. Hyperthyroidism was newly diagnosed in patients aged 18 to 65 (duration under 2 months). Uncontrolled infection, other autoimmune disease, pregnancy or lactation led to exclusion. Clinical symptoms, serum thyroxine and TRAb, thyroid ultrasound and orbital computed tomography together formed the diagnostic basis.

The clonotype originates from a woman aged 25-40 years with Graves' hyperthyroidism. The chain combines TRBV9 with TRBJ2-1; D gene unclear. The sequenced sample was blood. CDR3 nucleotide sequence: TGTGCCAGCAGTCCCGTCCGTGTTTCCACCTACAATGAGCAGTTCTTC. This sequence encodes CASSPVRVSTYNEQFF.